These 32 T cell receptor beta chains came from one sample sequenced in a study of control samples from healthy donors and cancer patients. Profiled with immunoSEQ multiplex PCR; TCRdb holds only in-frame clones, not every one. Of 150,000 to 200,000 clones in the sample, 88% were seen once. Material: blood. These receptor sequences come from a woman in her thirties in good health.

The CDR3 DNA follows: TGTGCCACCAGTGACCCCGGGGGAGGGGCGGGGGATACGCAGTATTTT. It yields the protein CATSDPGGGAGDTQYF. This chain joins TRBV24-1 and TRBJ2-3; 7 positions agree with TRBD2. V lost 4 bases and J lost 6; bases outside the gene matches: 12. The CDR3 covers 16 residues. Germline loops: CDR1 KGHDR, CDR2 SFDVKD.

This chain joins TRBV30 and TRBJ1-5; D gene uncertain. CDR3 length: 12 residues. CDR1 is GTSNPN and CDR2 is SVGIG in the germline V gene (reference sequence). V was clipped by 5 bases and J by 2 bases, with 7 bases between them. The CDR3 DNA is TGTGCCTGGGACGGAGGCAATCAGCCCCAGCATTTT. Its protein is CAWDGGNQPQHF. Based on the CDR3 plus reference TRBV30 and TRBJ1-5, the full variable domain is SQTIHQWPATLVQPVGSPLSLECTVEGTSNPNLYWYRQAAGRGLQLLFYSVGIGQISSEVPQNLSASRPQDRQFILSSKKLLLSDSGFYLCAWDGGNQPQHFGDGTRLSIL.

The CDR3 is CASGREGAFF. CDR3 in DNA: TGCGCCAGCGGCAGGGAAGGAGCTTTCTTT. V gene TRBV4-1 combines with J gene TRBJ1-1; the D gene is possibly TRBD1 (5 bases). This CDR3 has 10 amino acids. In germline, CDR1 is MGHRA, CDR2 YSYEKL. V lost 8 bases to trimming and J lost 10 bases, with 11 bases between them.

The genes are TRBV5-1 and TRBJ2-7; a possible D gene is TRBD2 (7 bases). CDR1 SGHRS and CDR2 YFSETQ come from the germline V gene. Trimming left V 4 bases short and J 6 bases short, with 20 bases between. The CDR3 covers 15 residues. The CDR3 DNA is TGCGCCAGCAGCCCGTGGGGGGGGCTTAACGGCGAGCAGTACTTC. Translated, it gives CASSPWGGLNGEQYF. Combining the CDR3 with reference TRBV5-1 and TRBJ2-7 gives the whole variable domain KAGVTQTPRYLIKTRGQQVTLSCSPISGHRSVSWYQQTPGQGLQFLFEYFSETQRNKGNFPGRFSGRQFSNSRSEMNVSTLELGDSALYLCASSPWGGLNGEQYFGPGTRLTVT.

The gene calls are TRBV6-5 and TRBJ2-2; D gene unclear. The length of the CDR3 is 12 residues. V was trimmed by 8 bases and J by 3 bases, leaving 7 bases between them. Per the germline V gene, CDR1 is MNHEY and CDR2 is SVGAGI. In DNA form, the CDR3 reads TGTGCCAGCTCGTGGTACACCGGGGAGCTGTTTTTT. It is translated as CASSWYTGELFF.

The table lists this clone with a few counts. CDR3 DNA: TGTGCCAGCCAGACAGGCATGAGCTCCTACGAGCAGTACTTC. Its translation is CASQTGMSSYEQYF. V and J are TRBV27 and TRBJ2-7; TRBD1 might be the D (6 bases). V was clipped by 8 bases and J by 0 bases, with 14 bases between them. CDR1 is MNHEY, CDR2 SMNVEV, per germline (reference sequence). This CDR3 is built from 14 residues.

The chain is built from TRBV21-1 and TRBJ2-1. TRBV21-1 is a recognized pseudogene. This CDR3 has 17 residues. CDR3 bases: TGTGCCAGCATAAATGTCCGGGGGCGGGGTCCCTACAATGAGCAGTTCTTC. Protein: CASINVRGRGPYNEQFF.

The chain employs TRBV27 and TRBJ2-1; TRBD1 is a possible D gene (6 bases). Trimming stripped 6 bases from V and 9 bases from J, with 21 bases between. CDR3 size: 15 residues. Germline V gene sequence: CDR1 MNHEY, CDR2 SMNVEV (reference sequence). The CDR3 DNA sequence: TGTGCCAGCAGCCGTGGACAGCGTAGGGGTAGTGAGCAGTTCTTC. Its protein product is CASSRGQRRGSEQFF.

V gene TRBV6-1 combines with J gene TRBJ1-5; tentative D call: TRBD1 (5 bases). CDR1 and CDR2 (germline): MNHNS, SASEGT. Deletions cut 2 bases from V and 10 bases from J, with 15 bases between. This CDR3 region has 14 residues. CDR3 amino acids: CASSEIPGGSPQHF. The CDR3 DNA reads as TGTGCCAGCAGTGAAATCCCCGGGGGATCACCCCAGCATTTT.

Here the CDR3 reads CASSTRQGANNSPLHF. The CDR3 DNA sequence: TGTGCCAGTAGTACCCGACAGGGGGCCAATAATTCACCCCTCCACTTT. The chain combines TRBV19 with TRBJ1-6; 10 bases agree with TRBD1. The CDR3 totals 16 residues. The trim removed 4 bases at V and 5 bases at J, leaving 5 bases unmatched. Germline-derived CDR1 and CDR2 are LNHDA and SQIVND (reference sequence).

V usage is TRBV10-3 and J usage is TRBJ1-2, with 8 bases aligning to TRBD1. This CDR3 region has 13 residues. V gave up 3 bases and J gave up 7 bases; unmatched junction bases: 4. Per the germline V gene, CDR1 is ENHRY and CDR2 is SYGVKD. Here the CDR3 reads CAISEGQGFGYTF. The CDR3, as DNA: TGTGCCATCAGTGAAGGACAGGGATTTGGCTACACCTTC.

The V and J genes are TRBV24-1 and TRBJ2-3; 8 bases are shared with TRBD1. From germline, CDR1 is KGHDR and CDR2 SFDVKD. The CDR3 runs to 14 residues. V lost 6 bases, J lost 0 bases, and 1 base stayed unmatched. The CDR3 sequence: CATSRTGSTDTQYF. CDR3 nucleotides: TGTGCCACCAGTCGGACAGGGAGCACAGATACGCAGTATTTT.

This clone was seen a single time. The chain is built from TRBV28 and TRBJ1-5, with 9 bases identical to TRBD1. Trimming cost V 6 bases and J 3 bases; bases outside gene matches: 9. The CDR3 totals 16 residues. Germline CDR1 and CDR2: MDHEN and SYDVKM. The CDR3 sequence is CASRGVRDRVNQPQHF. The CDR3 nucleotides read TGTGCCAGCAGGGGAGTTCGGGACAGGGTCAATCAGCCCCAGCATTTT.

In DNA, the CDR3 is TGTGCCAGCAGTAAGGACAGGGCTGAAGCTTTCTTT. Translated, it gives CASSKDRAEAFF. This chain links TRBV6-5 with TRBJ1-1; 8 bases match TRBD1. The V and J ends lost 5 bases and 6 bases, in that order; junction bases with no gene match: 2. There are 12 residues in the CDR3. Germline V gene data show CDR1 as MNHEY and CDR2 as SVGAGI.

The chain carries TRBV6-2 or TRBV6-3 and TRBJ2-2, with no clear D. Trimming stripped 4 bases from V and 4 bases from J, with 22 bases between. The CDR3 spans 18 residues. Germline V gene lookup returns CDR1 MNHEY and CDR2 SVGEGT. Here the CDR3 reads CASSFLPIRPLVTGELFF. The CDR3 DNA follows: TGTGCCAGCAGTTTCCTCCCCATTCGACCCCTAGTCACCGGGGAGCTGTTTTTT.

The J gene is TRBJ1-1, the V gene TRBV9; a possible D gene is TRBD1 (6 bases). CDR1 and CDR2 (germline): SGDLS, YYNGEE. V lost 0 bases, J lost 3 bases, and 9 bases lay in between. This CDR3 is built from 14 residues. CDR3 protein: CASSVAAGDTEAFF. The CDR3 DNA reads TGTGCCAGCAGCGTAGCGGCAGGGGACACTGAAGCTTTCTTT.

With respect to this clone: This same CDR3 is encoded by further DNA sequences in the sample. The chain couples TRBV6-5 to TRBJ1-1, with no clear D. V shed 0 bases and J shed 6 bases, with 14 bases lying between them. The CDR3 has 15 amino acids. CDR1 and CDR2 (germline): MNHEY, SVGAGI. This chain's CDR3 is CASSYSMGVNAEAFF. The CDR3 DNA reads TGTGCCAGCAGTTACTCGATGGGTGTGAATGCTGAAGCTTTCTTT.

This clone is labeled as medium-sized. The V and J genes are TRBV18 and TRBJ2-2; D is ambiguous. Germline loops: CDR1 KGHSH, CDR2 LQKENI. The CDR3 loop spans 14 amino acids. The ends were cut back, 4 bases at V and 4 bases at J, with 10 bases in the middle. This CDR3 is CASSLAISTGELFF. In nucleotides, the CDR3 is TGTGCCAGCTCACTCGCCATCAGCACCGGGGAGCTGTTTTTT.

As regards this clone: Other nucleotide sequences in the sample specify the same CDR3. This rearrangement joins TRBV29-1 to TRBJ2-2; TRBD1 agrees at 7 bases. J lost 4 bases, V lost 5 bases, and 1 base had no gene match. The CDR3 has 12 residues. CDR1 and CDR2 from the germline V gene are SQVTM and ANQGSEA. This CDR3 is CSVTGATGELFF. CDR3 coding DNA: TGCAGCGTTACAGGGGCCACCGGGGAGCTGTTTTTT.

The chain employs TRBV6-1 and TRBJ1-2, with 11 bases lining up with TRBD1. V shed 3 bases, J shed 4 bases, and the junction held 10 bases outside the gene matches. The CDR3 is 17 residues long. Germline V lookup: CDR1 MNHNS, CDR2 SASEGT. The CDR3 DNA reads TGTGCCAGCAGTGATCTTTATCCGGGACAGGGGGTCTATGGCTACACCTTC. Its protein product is CASSDLYPGQGVYGYTF.

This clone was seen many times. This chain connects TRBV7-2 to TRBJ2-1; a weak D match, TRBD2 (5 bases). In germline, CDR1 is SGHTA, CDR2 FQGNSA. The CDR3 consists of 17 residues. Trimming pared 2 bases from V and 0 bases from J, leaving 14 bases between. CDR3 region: CASSLRRTAFSYNEQFF. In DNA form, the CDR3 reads TGTGCCAGCAGCTTAAGGAGGACTGCTTTCTCCTACAATGAGCAGTTCTTC.

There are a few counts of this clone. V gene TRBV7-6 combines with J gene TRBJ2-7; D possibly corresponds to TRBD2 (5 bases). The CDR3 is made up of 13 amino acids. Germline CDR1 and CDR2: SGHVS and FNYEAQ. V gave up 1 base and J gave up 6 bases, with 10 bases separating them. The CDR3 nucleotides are TGTGCCAGCAGCTTAGGGGCTAGCAGCGAGCAGTACTTC. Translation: CASSLGASSEQYF.

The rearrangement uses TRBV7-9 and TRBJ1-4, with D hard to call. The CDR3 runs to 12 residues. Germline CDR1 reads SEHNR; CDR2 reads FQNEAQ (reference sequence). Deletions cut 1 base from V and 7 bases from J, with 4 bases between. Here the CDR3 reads CASSLVAEKLFF. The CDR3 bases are TGTGCCAGCAGCTTAGTTGCTGAAAAACTGTTTTTT.

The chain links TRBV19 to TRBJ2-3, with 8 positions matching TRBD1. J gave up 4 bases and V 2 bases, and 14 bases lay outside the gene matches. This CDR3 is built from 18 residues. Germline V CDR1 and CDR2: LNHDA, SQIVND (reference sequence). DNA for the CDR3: TGTGCCAGTAGTATACAAATCTTAGGACAGGGCAGAGCAGATACGCAGTATTTT. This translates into CASSIQILGQGRADTQYF.

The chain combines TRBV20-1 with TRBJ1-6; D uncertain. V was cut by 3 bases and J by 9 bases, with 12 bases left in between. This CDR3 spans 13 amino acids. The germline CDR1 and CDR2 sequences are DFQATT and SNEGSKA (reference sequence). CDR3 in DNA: TGCAGTGCTAGTATGGACTCTGGTTCACCCCTCCACTTT. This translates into CSASMDSGSPLHF.

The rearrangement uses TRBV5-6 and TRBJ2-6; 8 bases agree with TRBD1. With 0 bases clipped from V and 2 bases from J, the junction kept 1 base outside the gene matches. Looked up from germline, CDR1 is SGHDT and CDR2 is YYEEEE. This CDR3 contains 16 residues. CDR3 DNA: TGTGCCAGCAGCTTGGACAGGGGGACTGGGGCCAACGTCCTGACTTTC. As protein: CASSLDRGTGANVLTF.

Here the CDR3 DNA reads TGTGCCAGCAGTGTCATTCCGGGACAGGGGGCAGATACGCAGTATTTT. Amino acids: CASSVIPGQGADTQYF. The chain is built from TRBV6-4 and TRBJ2-3, with 11 bases lining up with TRBD1. The V gene's germline CDR1 is MRHNA and CDR2 SNTAGT. The CDR3 is 16 residues long. V lost 4 bases, J lost 4 bases, and 7 bases stayed unmatched.

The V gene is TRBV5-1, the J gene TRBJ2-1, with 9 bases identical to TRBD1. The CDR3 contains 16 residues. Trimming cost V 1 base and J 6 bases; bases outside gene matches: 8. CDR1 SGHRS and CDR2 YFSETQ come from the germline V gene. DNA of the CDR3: TGCGCCAGCAGCTTGCCCTGGACAGGGGAGGCCAATGAGCAGTTCTTC. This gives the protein CASSLPWTGEANEQFF.

CDR3 loop: CASTHGRNTEAFF. CDR3 DNA sequence: TGTGCCAGTACCCACGGGAGGAACACTGAAGCTTTCTTT. The chain employs TRBV19 and TRBJ1-1; D remains unclear. This CDR3 region has 13 residues. The germline gives CDR1 LNHDA, CDR2 SQIVND (reference sequence). Trimming shortened V by 7 bases and J by 1 base, and 10 bases separated the two germline ends.

As DNA, the CDR3 is TGTGCCACCAGTGGAAATAGCGGGAGAGGCTACGAGCAGTACTTC. Protein product: CATSGNSGRGYEQYF. This sequence joins TRBV24-1 and TRBJ2-7; 9 bases line up with TRBD2. Germline V gives CDR1 KGHDR, CDR2 SFDVKD. V was pared by 5 bases and J by 3 bases, with 7 bases of the junction left unmatched. The length of the CDR3 is 15 residues.

The DNA of the CDR3 is TGTGCCAGCAGCCCAGCAGGGGGAGAGCTGCAGTACTTC. Protein: CASSPAGGELQYF. The chain links TRBV7-8 to TRBJ2-7; 7 bases align to TRBD1. V was clipped by 5 bases and J by 9 bases; unmatched bases: 10. This CDR3 has 13 amino acids. Germline CDR1 reads SGHVS; CDR2 reads FQNEAQ.

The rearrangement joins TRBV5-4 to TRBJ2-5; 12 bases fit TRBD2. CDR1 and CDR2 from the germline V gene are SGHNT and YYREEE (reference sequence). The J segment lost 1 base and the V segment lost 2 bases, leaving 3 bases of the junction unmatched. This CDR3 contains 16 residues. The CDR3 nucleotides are TGTGCCAGCAGCTTAGGACTAGCGGGAACCCAAGAGACCCAGTACTTC. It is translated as CASSLGLAGTQETQYF.